Listed below are T cell receptor beta chains from one sample, sequenced in a study of cytomegalovirus exposure and HLA in healthy donors. The data were produced by immunoSEQ multiplex PCR, yet TCRdb's version contains in-frame clones alone and is incomplete. In the table there are about 130,000 clones, approximately 70% of which are singletons. The sequenced sample was PBMCs. The source is a woman in her sixties or seventies in good health and CMV-seropositive. The CDR3 runs from the conserved cysteine through the conserved F or W. The D gene is left open where the match is weak. Only some rows state a clone size, as once, few, many or a class for expanded clones.

clone size: once; J gene: TRBJ1-4; CDR3 length: 15; V gene: TRBV7-7; D gene: NA; CDR3 DNA: TGTGCTAGCAGCTTAGGCCCAGGAACAAATGAAAAACTGTTTTTT; CDR3 protein: CASSLGPGTNEKLFF
clone size: once; J gene: TRBJ1-4; CDR3 length: 15; V gene: TRBV28; D gene: TRBD1; CDR3 DNA: TGTGCCAGCAGTTCTGACCCGACAGGGTATGAAAAACTGTTTTTT; CDR3 protein: CASSSDPTGYEKLFF
clone size: NA; J gene: TRBJ2-5; CDR3 length: 15; V gene: TRBV5-1; D gene: TRBD2; CDR3 DNA: TGCGCCAGCAGCTTGGTGTCTAGCGGGAGAGAGACCCAGTACTTC; CDR3 protein: CASSLVSSGRETQYF
clone size: few; J gene: TRBJ1-1; CDR3 length: 13; V gene: TRBV10-1; D gene: NA; CDR3 DNA: TGCGCCAGCAGTGAGTCCCAGAACACTGAAGCTTTCTTT; CDR3 protein: CASSESQNTEAFF
clone size: NA; J gene: TRBJ1-1; CDR3 length: 14; V gene: TRBV28; D gene: TRBD1; CDR3 DNA: TGTGCCAGCAGCCCACGGACAGGGTTTGCCCGAGCTTTCTTT; CDR3 protein: CASSPRTGFARAFF
clone size: NA; J gene: TRBJ1-4; CDR3 length: 18; V gene: TRBV28; D gene: TRBD1; CDR3 DNA: TGTGCCAGCAGCCCTCCCCCAGGGGGCGCGCCGGGAAATGAAAAACTGTTTTTT; CDR3 protein: CASSPPPGGAPGNEKLFF
clone size: few; J gene: TRBJ2-7; CDR3 length: 14; V gene: TRBV2; D gene: NA; CDR3 DNA: TGTGCCAGCAGTGAGGACTCCAAATCCTACGAGCAGTACTTC; CDR3 protein: CASSEDSKSYEQYF
clone size: NA; J gene: TRBJ2-2; CDR3 length: 13; V gene: TRBV7-7; D gene: NA; CDR3 DNA: TGTGCTAGCAGCCAGGTTAACACCGGGGAGCTGTTTTTT; CDR3 protein: CASSQVNTGELFF
clone size: few; J gene: TRBJ1-1; CDR3 length: 13; V gene: TRBV7-6; D gene: TRBD1; CDR3 DNA: TGTGCCAGCCTACAGGGGGAGAACACTGAAGCTTTCTTT; CDR3 protein: CASLQGENTEAFF
clone size: NA; J gene: TRBJ2-5; CDR3 length: 16; V gene: TRBV6-5; D gene: NA; CDR3 DNA: TGTGCCAGCAGTTACAACGGAGCCGCCCCGGTAGAGACCCAGTACTTC; CDR3 protein: CASSYNGAAPVETQYF
clone size: once; J gene: TRBJ2-2; CDR3 length: 11; V gene: TRBV29-1; D gene: NA; CDR3 DNA: TGCAGCGTTGCACTCACCGGGGAGCTGTTTTTT; CDR3 protein: CSVALTGELFF
clone size: NA; J gene: TRBJ2-2; CDR3 length: 12; V gene: TRBV5-4; D gene: NA; CDR3 DNA: TGTGCCAGCAGCTTTCCCTTCGGGGAGCTGTTTTTT; CDR3 protein: CASSFPFGELFF
clone size: NA; J gene: TRBJ1-2; CDR3 length: 13; V gene: TRBV28; D gene: NA; CDR3 DNA: TGTGCCAGCAGTTTAGGGGGCGCCTATGGCTACACCTTC; CDR3 protein: CASSLGGAYGYTF
clone size: NA; J gene: TRBJ2-7; CDR3 length: 14; V gene: TRBV9; D gene: TRBD2; CDR3 DNA: TGTGCCAGCAGCGTAGGTGACCGTAGCGGGGAGCAGTACTTC; CDR3 protein: CASSVGDRSGEQYF
clone size: few; J gene: TRBJ2-1; CDR3 length: 15; V gene: TRBV28; D gene: TRBD2; CDR3 DNA: TGTGCCAGCAGTTTGGCTAGCGGACCATACAATGAGCAGTTCTTC; CDR3 protein: CASSLASGPYNEQFF
clone size: NA; J gene: TRBJ2-7; CDR3 length: 15; V gene: TRBV6-5; D gene: NA; CDR3 DNA: TGTGCCAGCAGTCCGAATCTGGGGGGTGTGTACGAGCAGTACTTC; CDR3 protein: CASSPNLGGVYEQYF
clone size: NA; J gene: TRBJ2-1; CDR3 length: 16; V gene: TRBV12-2; D gene: NA; CDR3 DNA: TGTGCAAGTCGCCATAAACTAGCGGGAGTTTATAATGAGCAGTTCTTC; CDR3 protein: CASRHKLAGVYNEQFF
clone size: few; J gene: TRBJ2-5; CDR3 length: 15; V gene: TRBV10-3; D gene: TRBD2; CDR3 DNA: TGTGCCATCAGTGATCGGGGGGGCCTCGGGGAGACCCAGTACTTC; CDR3 protein: CAISDRGGLGETQYF
clone size: NA; J gene: TRBJ1-5; CDR3 length: 15; V gene: TRBV27; D gene: NA; CDR3 DNA: TGTGCCAGCAGGGGGCAGGGAAGTAACAATCAGCCCCAGCATTTT; CDR3 protein: CASRGQGSNNQPQHF
clone size: NA; J gene: TRBJ2-2; CDR3 length: 16; V gene: TRBV9; D gene: NA; CDR3 DNA: TGTGCCAGCAGCGACCGGAGGGCTAGCGTCACCGGGGAGCTGTTTTTT; CDR3 protein: CASSDRRASVTGELFF
clone size: NA; J gene: TRBJ2-5; CDR3 length: 16; V gene: TRBV4-1; D gene: TRBD2; CDR3 DNA: TGCGCCAGCAGCCACGATTTAGCGGGAGAGGGGGAGACCCAGTACTTC; CDR3 protein: CASSHDLAGEGETQYF
clone size: NA; J gene: TRBJ1-1; CDR3 length: 14; V gene: TRBV5-1; D gene: NA; CDR3 DNA: TGCGCCAGCAGCTCCATCGGGGTGAACACTGAAGCTTTCTTT; CDR3 protein: CASSSIGVNTEAFF
clone size: NA; J gene: TRBJ2-3; CDR3 length: 12; V gene: TRBV5-1; D gene: NA; CDR3 DNA: TGCGCCAGCAGCTTGCGGGTAGATACGCAGTATTTT; CDR3 protein: CASSLRVDTQYF
clone size: NA; J gene: TRBJ2-7; CDR3 length: 15; V gene: TRBV4-1; D gene: NA; CDR3 DNA: TGCGCCAGCAGCCCAGGGATTCTGATCGTCTACGAGCAGTACTTC; CDR3 protein: CASSPGILIVYEQYF
clone size: few; J gene: TRBJ2-5; CDR3 length: 15; V gene: TRBV6-1; D gene: NA; CDR3 DNA: TGTGCCAGCAGTGACCGAAACAGGTTCCAAGAGACCCAGTACTTC; CDR3 protein: CASSDRNRFQETQYF
clone size: NA; J gene: TRBJ2-7; CDR3 length: 12; V gene: TRBV28; D gene: NA; CDR3 DNA: TGTGCCAGCAGATTGGGCCCCTACGAGCAGTACTTC; CDR3 protein: CASRLGPYEQYF
clone size: NA; J gene: TRBJ2-7; CDR3 length: 15; V gene: TRBV4-1; D gene: NA; CDR3 DNA: TGCGCCAGCAGCCAAGGCCAGGGTCAGCCCTACGAGCAGTACTTC; CDR3 protein: CASSQGQGQPYEQYF
clone size: few; J gene: TRBJ1-3; CDR3 length: 14; V gene: TRBV30; D gene: NA; CDR3 DNA: TGTGCCTGGAGTCCGACAGTCTCTGGAAACACCATATATTTT; CDR3 protein: CAWSPTVSGNTIYF
clone size: NA; J gene: TRBJ1-2; CDR3 length: 14; V gene: TRBV5-1; D gene: NA; CDR3 DNA: TGCGCCAGCAGCGGAGAGACAGGATTCTATGGCTACACCTTC; CDR3 protein: CASSGETGFYGYTF
clone size: NA; J gene: TRBJ1-1; CDR3 length: 13; V gene: TRBV29-1; D gene: NA; CDR3 DNA: TGCAGCGTCCAACAGACAGCGAACACTGAAGCTTTCTTT; CDR3 protein: CSVQQTANTEAFF
clone size: NA; J gene: TRBJ1-6; CDR3 length: 14; V gene: TRBV2; D gene: NA; CDR3 DNA: TGTGCCAGCAGTGAAGGGGACTGGTATTCACCCCTCCACTTT; CDR3 protein: CASSEGDWYSPLHF
clone size: NA; J gene: TRBJ1-1; CDR3 length: 12; V gene: TRBV12-5; D gene: NA; CDR3 DNA: TGTGCTAGTGGTTTGCCGGACTCCGAAGCTTTCTTT; CDR3 protein: CASGLPDSEAFF
clone size: NA; J gene: TRBJ1-1; CDR3 length: 14; V gene: TRBV16; D gene: TRBD1; CDR3 DNA: TGTGCCAGCAGCCGAGGACAGGGGGCGGGTGAAGCTTTCTTT; CDR3 protein: CASSRGQGAGEAFF
clone size: few; J gene: TRBJ1-1; CDR3 length: 14; V gene: TRBV5-1; D gene: NA; CDR3 DNA: TGCGCCAGCAGCTTGAGGCAGGGGAACACTGAAGCTTTCTTT; CDR3 protein: CASSLRQGNTEAFF
clone size: NA; J gene: TRBJ2-1; CDR3 length: 15; V gene: TRBV7-9; D gene: TRBD2; CDR3 DNA: TGTGCCAGCAGCTTTCTAGCGGGAGTTGAAAATGAGCAGTTCTTC; CDR3 protein: CASSFLAGVENEQFF
clone size: NA; J gene: TRBJ2-7; CDR3 length: 17; V gene: TRBV5-1; D gene: TRBD1; CDR3 DNA: TGCGCCAGCAGCCCCGGCCCGGACAGGGGCGGCTCCTACGAGCAGTACTTC; CDR3 protein: CASSPGPDRGGSYEQYF
clone size: NA; J gene: TRBJ2-1; CDR3 length: 16; V gene: TRBV11-3; D gene: TRBD2; CDR3 DNA: TGTGCCAGCAGCTCTGGAATGGGACTAGCGGACAATGAGCAGTTCTTC; CDR3 protein: CASSSGMGLADNEQFF
clone size: NA; J gene: TRBJ2-5; CDR3 length: 13; V gene: TRBV30; D gene: TRBD1; CDR3 DNA: TGTGCCTGGAGTGTACAGGGGGCACGGGAGCAGTACTTC; CDR3 protein: CAWSVQGAREQYF
clone size: NA; J gene: TRBJ1-2; CDR3 length: 12; V gene: TRBV5-1; D gene: NA; CDR3 DNA: TGCGCCAGCAGCTTGGGGCAGGGGTTCTACACCTTC; CDR3 protein: CASSLGQGFYTF
clone size: NA; J gene: TRBJ2-6; CDR3 length: 15; V gene: TRBV18; D gene: NA; CDR3 DNA: TGTGCCAGCTCACCGACAGCACCTGGGGCCAACGTCCTGACTTTC; CDR3 protein: CASSPTAPGANVLTF
clone size: NA; J gene: TRBJ2-7; CDR3 length: 13; V gene: TRBV28; D gene: TRBD2; CDR3 DNA: TGTGCCAGCAGTTTAACTAGCGGCTACGAGCAGTACTTC; CDR3 protein: CASSLTSGYEQYF
clone size: NA; J gene: TRBJ2-2; CDR3 length: 14; V gene: TRBV6-6; D gene: NA; CDR3 DNA: TGTGCCAGCTCCCAGTCGTCGAACACCGGGGAGCTGTTTTTT; CDR3 protein: CASSQSSNTGELFF
clone size: NA; J gene: TRBJ2-7; CDR3 length: 11; V gene: TRBV2; D gene: NA; CDR3 DNA: TGTGCCAGCATGATAATGGACAAGCAGTACTTC; CDR3 protein: CASMIMDKQYF
clone size: NA; J gene: TRBJ2-6; CDR3 length: 15; V gene: TRBV5-1; D gene: NA; CDR3 DNA: TGCGCCAGCAGCGTACGGACTGCTGGGGCCAACGTCCTGACTTTC; CDR3 protein: CASSVRTAGANVLTF
clone size: once; J gene: TRBJ2-1; CDR3 length: 16; V gene: TRBV7-3; D gene: TRBD2; CDR3 DNA: TGTGCCAGCAGCTTAAGGGCTAGCGGCAATTGGAATGAGCAGTTCTTC; CDR3 protein: CASSLRASGNWNEQFF